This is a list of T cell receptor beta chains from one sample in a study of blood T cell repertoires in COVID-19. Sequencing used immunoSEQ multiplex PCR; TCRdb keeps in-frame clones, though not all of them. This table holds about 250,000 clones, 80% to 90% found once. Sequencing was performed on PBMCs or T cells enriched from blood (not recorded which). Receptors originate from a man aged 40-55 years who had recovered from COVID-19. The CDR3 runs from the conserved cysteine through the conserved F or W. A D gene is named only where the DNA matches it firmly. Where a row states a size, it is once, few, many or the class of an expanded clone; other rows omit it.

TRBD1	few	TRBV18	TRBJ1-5	TGTGCCAGCTCACCGGGACAGGGCAATCAGCCCCAGCATTTT	CASSPGQGNQPQHF
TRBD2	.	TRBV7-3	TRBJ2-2	TGTGCCAGCAGCTTATGGCTAGCGGGAGGGAACACCGGGGAGCTGTTTTTT	CASSLWLAGGNTGELFF
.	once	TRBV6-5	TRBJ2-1	TGTGCCAGCAGTTACTCCCTTTACAATGAGCAGTTCTTC	CASSYSLYNEQFF
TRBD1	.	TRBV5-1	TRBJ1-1	TGCGCCAGCAGCAGTAATGCCGGGACAGGGGGCTTTACTGAAGCTTTCTTT	CASSSNAGTGGFTEAFF
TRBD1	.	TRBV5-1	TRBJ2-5	TGCGCCAGCAGCCTCAGACAGGGGCGAGAGACCCAGTACTTC	CASSLRQGRETQYF
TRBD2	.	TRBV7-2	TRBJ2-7	TGTGCCAGCAGCTTGGGACTAGCGGGATCCTACGAGCAGTACTTC	CASSLGLAGSYEQYF
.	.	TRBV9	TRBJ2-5	TGTGCCAGCAGCGTAGACTCGCATGGCCAAGAGACCCAGTACTTC	CASSVDSHGQETQYF
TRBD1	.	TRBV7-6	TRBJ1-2	TGTGCCAGCAGCCCCATCGGGGTGGGACAGGGTCTGTATGGCTACACCTTC	CASSPIGVGQGLYGYTF
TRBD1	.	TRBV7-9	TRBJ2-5	TGTGCCAGCAGCGAGGTAGGGGGACAGGAGACCCAGTACTTC	CASSEVGGQETQYF
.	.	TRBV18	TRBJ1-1	TGTGCCAGCTCACCAAGAGGGCTGGGAAACACTGAAGCTTTCTTT	CASSPRGLGNTEAFF
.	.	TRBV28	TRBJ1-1	TGTGCCAGCAGTCCACCGGGAGACATTCTCGAAGCTTTCTTT	CASSPPGDILEAFF
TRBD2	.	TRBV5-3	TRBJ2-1	TGTGCCAGAAGCTTGTCCCCAAGCGGGAGGGTACACAATGAGCAGTTCTTC	CARSLSPSGRVHNEQFF
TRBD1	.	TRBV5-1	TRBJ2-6	TGCGCCAGCAGCTTGGACGGACAGGGAAGCTCTGGGGCCAACGTCCTGACTTTC	CASSLDGQGSSGANVLTF
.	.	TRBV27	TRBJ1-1	TGTGCCAGCAGTAGTCCCAGGGGCTTCGGGAACACTGAAGCTTTCTTT	CASSSPRGFGNTEAFF
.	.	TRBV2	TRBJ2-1	TGTGCCAGCAGTGAAGACAGGAATGAGCAGTTCTTC	CASSEDRNEQFF
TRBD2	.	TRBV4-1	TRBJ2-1	TGCGCCAGCAGCCACCTGTACTTTAGCGGGGGTCGATACAATGAGCAGTTCTTC	CASSHLYFSGGRYNEQFF
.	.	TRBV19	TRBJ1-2	TGTGCCAGTAGTATAGCGGACAGAATGAACTATGGCTACACCTTC	CASSIADRMNYGYTF
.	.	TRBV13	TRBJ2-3	TGTGCCAGCAGCCCCCGCGGTCCTAGTGAGTGTACAGATACGCAGTATTTT	CASSPRGPSECTDTQYF
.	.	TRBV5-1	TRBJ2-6	TGCGCCAGCAGCTTGGACAGATCTACCCCCTTGTCTGGGGCCAACGTCCTGACTTTC	CASSLDRSTPLSGANVLTF
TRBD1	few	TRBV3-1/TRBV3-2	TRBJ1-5	TGTGCCAGCAGCCAAGGGCAGGGGGGCATGGGCAATCAGCCCCAGCATTTT	CASSQGQGGMGNQPQHF
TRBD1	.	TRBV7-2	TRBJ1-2	TGTGCCAGCAGCCCTAACCACAGGGGACGGACAAACTATGGCTACACCTTC	CASSPNHRGRTNYGYTF
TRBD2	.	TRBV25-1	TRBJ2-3	TGTGCCAGCAGTGTCCCCCTCGTAGCGGGACGCACAGATACGCAGTATTTT	CASSVPLVAGRTDTQYF
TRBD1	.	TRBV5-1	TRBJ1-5	TGCGCCAGCAGCAGGACAGGGGGCCATCAGCCCCAGCATTTT	CASSRTGGHQPQHF
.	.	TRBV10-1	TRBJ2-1	TGCGCCAGCAGTGTTAACAGGGACAATGAGCAGTTCTTC	CASSVNRDNEQFF
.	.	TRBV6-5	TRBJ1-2	TGTGCCAGCAGTTACTCCTTTATTGGGGAGGGTGATGGCTACACCTTC	CASSYSFIGEGDGYTF
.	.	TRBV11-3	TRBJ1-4	TGTGCCAGCAGCTTAGGAGTGGTGACAGACCCAACTAATGAAAAACTGTTTTTT	CASSLGVVTDPTNEKLFF
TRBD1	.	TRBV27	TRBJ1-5	TGTGCCAGCAGTCCGAACCCGGACAGGTCCAATCAGCCCCAGCATTTT	CASSPNPDRSNQPQHF
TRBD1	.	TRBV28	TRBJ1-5	TGTGCCAGCAGCCTGAGCCAGACAGGGCGGAATCAGCCCCAGCATTTT	CASSLSQTGRNQPQHF